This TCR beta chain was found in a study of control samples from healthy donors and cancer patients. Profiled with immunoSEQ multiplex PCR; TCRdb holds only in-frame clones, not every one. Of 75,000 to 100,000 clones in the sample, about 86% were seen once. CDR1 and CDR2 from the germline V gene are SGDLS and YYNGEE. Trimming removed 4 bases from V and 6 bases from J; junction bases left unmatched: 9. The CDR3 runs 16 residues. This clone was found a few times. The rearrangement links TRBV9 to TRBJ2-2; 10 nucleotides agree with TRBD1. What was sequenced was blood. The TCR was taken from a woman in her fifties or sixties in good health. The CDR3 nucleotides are TGTGCCAGCAGCCGAGGGGACAGGGGAGGTGCCGGGGAGCTGTTTTTT. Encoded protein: CASSRGDRGGAGELFF.